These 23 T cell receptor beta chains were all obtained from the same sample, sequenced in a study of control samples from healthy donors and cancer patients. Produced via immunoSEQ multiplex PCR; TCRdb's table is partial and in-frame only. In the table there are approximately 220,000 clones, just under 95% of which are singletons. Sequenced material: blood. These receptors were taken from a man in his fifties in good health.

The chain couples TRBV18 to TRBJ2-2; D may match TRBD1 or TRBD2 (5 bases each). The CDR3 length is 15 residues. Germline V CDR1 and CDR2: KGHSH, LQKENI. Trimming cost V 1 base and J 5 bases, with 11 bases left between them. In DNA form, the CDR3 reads TGTGCCAGCTCACCACAGGGGTGGAGGACCGGGGAGCTGTTTTTT. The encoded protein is CASSPQGWRTGELFF.

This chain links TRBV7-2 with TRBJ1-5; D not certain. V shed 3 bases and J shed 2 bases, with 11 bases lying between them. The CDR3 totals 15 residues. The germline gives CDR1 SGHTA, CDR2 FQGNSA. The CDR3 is CASSLDPAGNQPQHF. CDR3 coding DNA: TGTGCCAGCAGCTTGGACCCGGCGGGCAATCAGCCCCAGCATTTT.

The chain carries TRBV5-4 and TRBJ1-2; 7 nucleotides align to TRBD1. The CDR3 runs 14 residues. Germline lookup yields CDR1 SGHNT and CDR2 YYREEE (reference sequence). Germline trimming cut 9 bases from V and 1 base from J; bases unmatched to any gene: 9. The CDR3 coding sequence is TGTGCCACCCACCAGGGGGGTAATAACTATGGCTACACCTTC. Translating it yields CATHQGGNNYGYTF.

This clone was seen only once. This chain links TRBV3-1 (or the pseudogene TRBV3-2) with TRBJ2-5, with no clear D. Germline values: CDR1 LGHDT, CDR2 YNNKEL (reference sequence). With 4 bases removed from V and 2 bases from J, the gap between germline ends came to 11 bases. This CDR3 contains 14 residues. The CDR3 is CASSRATEQETQYF. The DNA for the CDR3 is TGTGCCAGCAGCCGCGCAACAGAACAAGAGACCCAGTACTTC.

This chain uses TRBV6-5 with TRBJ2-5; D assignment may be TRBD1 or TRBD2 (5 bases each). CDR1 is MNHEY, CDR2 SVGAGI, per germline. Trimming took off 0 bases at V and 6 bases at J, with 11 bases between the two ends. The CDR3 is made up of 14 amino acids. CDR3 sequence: CASSYSRDRKTQYF. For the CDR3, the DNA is TGTGCCAGCAGTTACTCCCGGGACCGAAAGACCCAGTACTTC.

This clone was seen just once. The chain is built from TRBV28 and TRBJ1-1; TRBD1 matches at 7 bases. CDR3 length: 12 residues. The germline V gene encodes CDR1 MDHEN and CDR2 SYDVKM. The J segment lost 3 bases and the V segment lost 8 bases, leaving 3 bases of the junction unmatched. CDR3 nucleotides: TGTGCCAGCGGGACAGTCGACACTGAAGCTTTCTTT. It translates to CASGTVDTEAFF.

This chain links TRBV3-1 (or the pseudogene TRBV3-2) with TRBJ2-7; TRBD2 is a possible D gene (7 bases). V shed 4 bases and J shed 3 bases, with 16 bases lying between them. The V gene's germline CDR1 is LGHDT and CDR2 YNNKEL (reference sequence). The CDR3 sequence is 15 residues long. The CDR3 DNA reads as TGTGCCAGCAGCCTAAAGGGGGGGGCCCTCTACGAGCAGTACTTC. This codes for CASSLKGGALYEQYF.

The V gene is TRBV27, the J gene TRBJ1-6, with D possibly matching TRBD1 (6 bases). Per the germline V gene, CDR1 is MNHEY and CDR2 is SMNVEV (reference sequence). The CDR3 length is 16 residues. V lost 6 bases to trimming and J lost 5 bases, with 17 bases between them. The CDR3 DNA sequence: TGTGCCAGCAGAAAAGAACGGACAGCCAATAATTCACCCCTCCACTTT. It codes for CASRKERTANNSPLHF.

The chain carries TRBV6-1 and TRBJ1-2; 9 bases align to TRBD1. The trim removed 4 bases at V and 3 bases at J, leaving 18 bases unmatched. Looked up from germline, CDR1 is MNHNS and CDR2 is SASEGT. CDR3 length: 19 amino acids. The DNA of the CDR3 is TGTGCCAGCAGTGTTGTTTCCGGGACAGGGTCACCGCGATACTATGGCTACACCTTC. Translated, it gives CASSVVSGTGSPRYYGYTF.

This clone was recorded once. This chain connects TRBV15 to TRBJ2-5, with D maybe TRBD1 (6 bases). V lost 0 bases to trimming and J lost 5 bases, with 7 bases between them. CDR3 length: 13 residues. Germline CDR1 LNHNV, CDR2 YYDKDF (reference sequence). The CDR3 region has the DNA TGTGCCACCAGCAGAGATAGGGGGGAGACCCAGTACTTC. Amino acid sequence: CATSRDRGETQYF.

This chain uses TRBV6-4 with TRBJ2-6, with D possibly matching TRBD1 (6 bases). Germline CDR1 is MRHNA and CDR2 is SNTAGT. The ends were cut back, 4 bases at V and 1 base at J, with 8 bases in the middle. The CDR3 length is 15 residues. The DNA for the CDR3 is TGTGCCAGCAGTGCCCAGGGGTCTGGGGCCAACGTCCTGACTTTC. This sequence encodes CASSAQGSGANVLTF.

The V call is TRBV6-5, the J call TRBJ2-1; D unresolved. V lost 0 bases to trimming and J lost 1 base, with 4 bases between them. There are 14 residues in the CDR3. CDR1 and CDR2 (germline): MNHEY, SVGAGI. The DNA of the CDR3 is TGTGCCAGCAGTTACTCGGGGTCCTACAATGAGCAGTTCTTC. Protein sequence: CASSYSGSYNEQFF.

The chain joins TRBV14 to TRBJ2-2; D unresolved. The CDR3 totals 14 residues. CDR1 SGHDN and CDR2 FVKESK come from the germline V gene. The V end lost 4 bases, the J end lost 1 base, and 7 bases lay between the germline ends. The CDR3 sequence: CASSPVVNTGELFF. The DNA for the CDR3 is TGTGCCAGCAGCCCGGTAGTGAACACCGGGGAGCTGTTTTTT.

CDR3 region: CASSLEKGNEQFF. CDR3 DNA sequence: TGTGCCAGCAGCTTAGAGAAGGGGAATGAGCAGTTCTTC. The V gene is TRBV7-9, the J gene TRBJ2-1; D is perhaps TRBD1 (5 bases). Germline V gene data show CDR1 as SEHNR and CDR2 as FQNEAQ (reference sequence). The CDR3 is made up of 13 amino acids. Trimming took 1 base from V and 7 from J, leaving 8 bases between them.

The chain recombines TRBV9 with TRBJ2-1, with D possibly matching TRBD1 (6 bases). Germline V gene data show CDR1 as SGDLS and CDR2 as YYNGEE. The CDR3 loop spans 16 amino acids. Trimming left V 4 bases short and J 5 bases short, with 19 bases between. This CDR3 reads CASSPGVRGRDNEQFF. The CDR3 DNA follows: TGTGCCAGCAGCCCAGGGGTCAGGGGTCGTGACAATGAGCAGTTCTTC.

The CDR3 reads CASSEVRDNEQFF. The CDR3 bases are TGCGCCAGCAGTGAGGTCCGGGACAATGAGCAGTTCTTC. V gene TRBV10-1 combines with J gene TRBJ2-1, with no clear D. Trimming took 2 bases from V and 5 from J, leaving 7 bases between them. CDR1 and CDR2 from the germline V gene are WNHNN and SYGVQD (reference sequence). CDR3 length: 13 residues.

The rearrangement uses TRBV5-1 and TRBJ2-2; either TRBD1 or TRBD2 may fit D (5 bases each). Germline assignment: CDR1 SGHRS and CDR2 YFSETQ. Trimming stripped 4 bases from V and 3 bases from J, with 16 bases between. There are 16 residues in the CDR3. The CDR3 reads CASSPRGPGDTGELFF. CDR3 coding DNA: TGCGCCAGCAGCCCCCGGGGACCCGGGGACACCGGGGAGCTGTTTTTT.

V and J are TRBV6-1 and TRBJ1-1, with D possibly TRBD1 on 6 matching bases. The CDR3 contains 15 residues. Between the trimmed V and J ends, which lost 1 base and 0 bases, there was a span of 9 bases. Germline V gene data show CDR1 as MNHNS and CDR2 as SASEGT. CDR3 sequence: CASSEGTGMNTEAFF. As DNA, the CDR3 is TGTGCCAGCAGTGAAGGAACAGGGATGAACACTGAAGCTTTCTTT.

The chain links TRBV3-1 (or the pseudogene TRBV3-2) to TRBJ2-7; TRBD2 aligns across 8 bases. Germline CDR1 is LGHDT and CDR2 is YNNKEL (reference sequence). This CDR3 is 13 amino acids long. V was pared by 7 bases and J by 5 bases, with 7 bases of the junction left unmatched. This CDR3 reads CASTRRGAHEQYF. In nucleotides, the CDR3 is TGTGCCAGCACCCGGCGGGGGGCCCACGAGCAGTACTTC.

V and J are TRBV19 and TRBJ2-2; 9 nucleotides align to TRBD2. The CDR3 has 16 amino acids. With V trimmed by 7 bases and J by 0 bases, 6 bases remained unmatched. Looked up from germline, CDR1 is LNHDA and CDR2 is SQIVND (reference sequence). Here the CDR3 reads CASMRSGGPNTGELFF. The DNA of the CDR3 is TGTGCCAGTATGCGTAGCGGGGGACCGAACACCGGGGAGCTGTTTTTT. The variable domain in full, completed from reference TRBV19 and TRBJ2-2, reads DGGITQSPKYLFRKEGQNVTLSCEQNLNHDAMYWYRQDPGQGLRLIYYSQIVNDFQKGDIAEGYSVSREKKESFPLTVTSAQKNPTAFYLCASMRSGGPNTGELFFGEGSRLTVL.

DNA of the CDR3: TGTGCCAGCAGTTTATCTAACTATGGCTACACCTTC. Its translation is CASSLSNYGYTF. The chain links TRBV12-3 or TRBV12-4 to TRBJ1-2; no reliable D call. This CDR3 contains 12 residues. The germline V and J ends were trimmed by 2 bases and 0 bases, with 1 base remaining between them.

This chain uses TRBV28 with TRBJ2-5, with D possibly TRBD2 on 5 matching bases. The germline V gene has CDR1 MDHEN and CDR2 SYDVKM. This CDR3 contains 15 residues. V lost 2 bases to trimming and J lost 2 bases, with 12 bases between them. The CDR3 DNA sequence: TGTGCCAGCAGTTTAAGTTCCCCGGGACAAGAGACCCAGTACTTC. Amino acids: CASSLSSPGQETQYF.

The CDR3 sequence is CASSSRGGGGSPLHF. Here the CDR3 DNA reads TGTGCCAGCAGCTCCCGAGGGGGGGGTGGTTCACCCCTCCACTTT. V gene TRBV9 combines with J gene TRBJ1-6; D perhaps matches TRBD1 (6 bases). Germline values: CDR1 SGDLS, CDR2 YYNGEE. The CDR3 spans 15 residues. V lost 4 bases to trimming and J lost 9 bases, with 17 bases between them. Combining the CDR3 with reference TRBV9 and TRBJ1-6 gives the whole variable domain DSGVTQTPKHLITATGQRVTLRCSPRSGDLSVYWYQQSLDQGLQFLIQYYNGEERAKGNILERFSAQQFPDLHSELNLSSLELGDSALYFCASSSRGGGGSPLHFGNGTRLTVT.